This record looks at one T cell receptor (beta chain) sequence and its context. Its antigen is still unknown. Via 5' RACE with UMI labels, TRB cDNA libraries were prepared. TCRdb reanalyzed the 5' RACE reads and collapses them to one entry per CDR3 protein, without DNA. The specimen's table records about 40,000 distinct CDR3 sequences. This CDR3 has 13 residues. Germline values: CDR1 SGHAT, CDR2 FQDESV (reference sequence). This specimen belongs to a study of CXCR3-negative and CXCR3-positive naive CD8 T cells. Whole-study findings and limits: Whereas both naive subsets had comparably high diversity, memory CD8+ cells had much lower diversity.

The specimen was memory CD8+ T cells from blood. The V and J genes are TRBV11-1 and TRBJ2-1; the TRBD1 assignment by TCRdb is unverifiable without DNA. The sequence was obtained from a human donor in good health. Some clones in this sample may be carry-over from other donors' samples. CDR3 region: CATTGGAFNEQFF.